This TCR beta chain was recorded in a study of blood T cell repertoires in COVID-19. At the level of the study: Collection of acute and convalescent COVID-19 samples took place in the United States, Italy and Spain. T cells, B-cell-depleted T cells, or PBMCs supplied cDNA or gDNA.

In the source study's methods: From reference gene primer amplification, estimates of nucleated cell counts were derived. Only in-frame clones appear in the TCRdb table, and some are missing; sequencing was by immunoSEQ multiplex PCR. Clonal size and the V and J genes are those of that table, whereas D and trimming came from the DNA. The data show approximately 150,000 clones, roughly four fifths seen once. Germline CDR1 MNHEY, CDR2 SVGAGI. The V end was cut by 6 bases, the J end by 0 bases, with 11 bases between. The CDR3 contains 14 residues. The J gene is TRBJ1-2, the V gene TRBV6-5, with a weak D call TRBD1 (6 bases). The specimen was peripheral blood. The TCR originated in a man between 60 and 70 years old with active or convalescent COVID-19. The CDR3 protein is CASRPRGTNYGYTF. CDR3 in DNA: TGTGCCAGCAGGCCAAGGGGGACTAACTATGGCTACACCTTC.